These 21 T cell receptor beta chains were all obtained from the same sample, sequenced in a study of cytomegalovirus exposure and HLA in healthy donors. The study ran its PCR with 60 Vbeta and 13 Jbeta primers. Assay: immunoSEQ multiplex PCR; the TCRdb copy retains only in-frame clones and omits some. This sample yields hundreds of thousands of clones, of which over 75% are seen a single time; around 0.44% belongs to the top ten. The sample taken for sequencing was PBMCs. Receptors originate from a boy aged 10-17 years in good health and CMV-seronegative.

The chain's CDR3 is CASGLGIWDRGPGNTIYF. CDR3 nucleotide sequence: TGTGCTAGTGGTTTGGGAATATGGGACAGGGGGCCTGGAAACACCATATATTTT. V usage is TRBV12-5 and J usage is TRBJ1-3, with 12 positions matching TRBD1. The germline gives CDR1 LGHNT, CDR2 FRNRAP. This CDR3 comprises 18 residues. The J segment lost 2 bases and the V segment lost 1 base, leaving 6 bases of the junction unmatched. Together with reference TRBV12-5 and TRBJ1-3, the CDR3 gives the full variable domain: DARVTQTPRHKVTEMGQEVTMRCQPILGHNTVFWYRQTMMQGLELLAYFRNRAPLDDSGMPKDRFSAEMPDATLATLKIQPSEPRDSAVYFCASGLGIWDRGPGNTIYFGEGSWLTVV.

This clone appeared a few times. This chain uses TRBV2 with TRBJ2-7; TRBD2 might be the D (6 bases). V lost 6 bases and J 0 bases, leaving 21 bases between the germline ends. CDR3 length: 17 residues. Germline V lookup: CDR1 SNHLY, CDR2 FYNNEI. The CDR3 bases are TGTGCCAGCAGCGGGACCGACGGGACTGGGAGCTCCTACGAGCAGTACTTC. It translates to CASSGTDGTGSSYEQYF.

The chain combines TRBV7-3 with TRBJ1-5; D is ambiguous. The CDR3 length is 15 residues. The ends were cut back, 4 bases at V and 3 bases at J, with 13 bases in the middle. Germline values: CDR1 SGHTA, CDR2 FQGTGA. CDR3 coding DNA: TGTGCCAGCAGCTACTTCGGGGAGAACAATCAGCCCCAGCATTTT. This encodes CASSYFGENNQPQHF.

CDR3 DNA: TGTGCCAGCAGTGCCCCATCGAGCTCTGGGGCCAACGTCCTGACTTTC. Translated, it gives CASSAPSSSGANVLTF. The chain uses TRBV25-1 and TRBJ2-6; D gene unclear. V lost 4 bases and J lost 0, with 10 bases in between. CDR3 length: 16 residues. Per the germline V gene, CDR1 is MGHDK and CDR2 is SYGVNS.

The chain joins TRBV2 to TRBJ1-1; 7 positions agree with TRBD1. CDR1 and CDR2 from the germline V gene are SNHLY and FYNNEI. This CDR3 is built from 12 residues. V lost 6 bases to trimming and J lost 6 bases; unmatched junction nucleotides: 4. CDR3 coding DNA: TGTGCCAGCAGGGGGGACAGCCCTGAAGCTTTCTTT. Protein sequence: CASRGDSPEAFF. Full variable domain (outside the CDR3, taken from reference TRBV2 and TRBJ1-1): EPEVTQTPSHQVTQMGQEVILRCVPISNHLYFYWYRQILGQKVEFLVSFYNNEISEKSEIFDDQFSVERPDGSNFTLKIRSTKLEDSAMYFCASRGDSPEAFFGQGTRLTVV.

V gene TRBV7-3 combines with J gene TRBJ2-5, with 10 nucleotides matching TRBD1. CDR1 and CDR2 from the germline V gene are SGHTA and FQGTGA. The CDR3 is 20 residues long. V trimming: 2 bases; J trimming: 4 bases; junction bases outside the gene matches: 19. CDR3 loop: CASSLGSGVAGRTGGETQYF. The CDR3 region has the DNA TGTGCCAGCAGCTTAGGATCAGGGGTAGCGGGGAGGACAGGGGGAGAGACCCAGTACTTC.

The V gene is TRBV27, the J gene TRBJ1-5, with TRBD1 as a possible D gene (6 bases). The germline V and J ends were trimmed by 6 bases and 0 bases, with 9 bases remaining between them. CDR1 is MNHEY and CDR2 is SMNVEV in the germline V gene (reference sequence). The CDR3 loop spans 14 amino acids. CDR3: CASSGQYSNQPQHF. The CDR3 DNA reads as TGTGCCAGCAGCGGACAGTATAGCAATCAGCCCCAGCATTTT.

This chain uses TRBV5-6 with TRBJ2-1; 9 positions agree with TRBD2. CDR3 length: 14 residues. Germline CDR1 and CDR2: SGHDT and YYEEEE. Losses at the gene ends were 7 bases for V and 2 bases for J; bases not matched to a gene: 4. The CDR3 region is CASGSSGTYNEQFF. Written as DNA, the CDR3 is TGTGCCAGCGGATCTAGCGGGACCTACAATGAGCAGTTCTTC.

This chain joins TRBV18 and TRBJ2-5, with TRBD2 matching over 7 bases. V was clipped by 3 bases and J by 4 bases; unmatched bases: 11. The CDR3 consists of 16 residues. Germline CDR1 and CDR2: KGHSH and LQKENI. CDR3 in amino acids: CASSPPDSSGAETQYF. DNA of the CDR3: TGTGCCAGCTCACCTCCGGACTCCAGCGGGGCAGAGACCCAGTACTTC.

V usage is TRBV18 and J usage is TRBJ2-7; 8 nucleotides align to TRBD1. Germline assignment: CDR1 KGHSH and CDR2 LQKENI. The CDR3 is 14 amino acids. Trimming cost V 4 bases and J 3 bases; bases outside gene matches: 5. This CDR3 reads CASSRGQGGYEQYF. CDR3 DNA sequence: TGTGCCAGCTCACGAGGACAGGGTGGCTACGAGCAGTACTTC.

The gene calls are TRBV6-5 and TRBJ2-7, with a possible D match to TRBD1 (5 bases). Germline-derived CDR1 and CDR2 are MNHEY and SVGAGI. The CDR3 has 13 amino acids. V was trimmed by 2 bases and J by 2 bases, leaving 7 bases between them. The CDR3, as DNA: TGTGCCAGCAGTTACCCAGGGACCTACGAGCAGTACTTC. Amino acids: CASSYPGTYEQYF.

The rearrangement uses TRBV2 and TRBJ2-1; TRBD2 aligns across 9 bases. CDR1 SNHLY and CDR2 FYNNEI come from the germline V gene. CDR3 size: 16 residues. Trimming took 8 bases from V and 6 from J; bases not matched to a gene: 14. The CDR3 protein is CASVPLVSGSLNEQFF. In nucleotides, the CDR3 is TGTGCCAGCGTCCCTCTTGTTAGCGGGAGTCTCAATGAGCAGTTCTTC. The whole variable domain, filled in from reference TRBV2 and TRBJ2-1, reads EPEVTQTPSHQVTQMGQEVILRCVPISNHLYFYWYRQILGQKVEFLVSFYNNEISEKSEIFDDQFSVERPDGSNFTLKIRSTKLEDSAMYFCASVPLVSGSLNEQFFGPGTRLTVL.

This chain links TRBV2 with TRBJ2-7; D call uncertain. V was clipped by 2 bases and J by 3 bases, with 5 bases between them. Germline values: CDR1 SNHLY, CDR2 FYNNEI. The CDR3 has 12 residues. The CDR3 loop is CASSEMRYEQYF. The CDR3 DNA reads TGTGCCAGCAGTGAAATGCGCTACGAGCAGTACTTC.

About this clone itself: Other DNA sequences in this sample translate to the same CDR3. This chain connects TRBV2 to TRBJ1-3; 7 positions agree with TRBD1. V trimming: 5 bases; J trimming: 0 bases; junction bases outside the gene matches: 4. The CDR3 has 15 amino acids. Germline V lookup: CDR1 SNHLY, CDR2 FYNNEI. CDR3 protein: CASSQDRVSGNTIYF. CDR3 DNA: TGTGCCAGCAGTCAAGACAGGGTCTCTGGAAACACCATATATTTT.

The chain joins TRBV10-1 to TRBJ1-1; D perhaps matches TRBD1 (6 bases). Germline CDR1 and CDR2: WNHNN and SYGVQD (reference sequence). Between the trimmed V and J ends, which lost 1 base and 8 bases, there was a span of 11 bases. This CDR3 has 13 amino acids. The CDR3 DNA is TGCGCCAGCAGTGAGTATCCAGGGGAGGAAGCTTTCTTT. It specifies CASSEYPGEEAFF.

This chain connects TRBV9 to TRBJ2-1, with D tentatively TRBD2 (7 bases). Trimming removed 4 bases from V and 4 bases from J, with 15 bases in between. CDR1 is SGDLS, CDR2 YYNGEE, per germline. The CDR3 has 15 residues. In nucleotides, the CDR3 is TGTGCCAGCAGCCCGCGGGGGCCACAATACAATGAGCAGTTCTTC. This sequence encodes CASSPRGPQYNEQFF.

This sequence joins TRBV14 and TRBJ1-1, with a tentative D call TRBD1 (6 bases). Trimming took off 4 bases at V and 5 bases at J, with 14 bases between the two ends. Per germline, CDR1 SGHDN and CDR2 FVKESK. The CDR3 extends over 14 amino acids. The DNA for the CDR3 is TGTGCCAGCAGCCGGGAGCTTACAGGGACTGAAGCTTTCTTT. Encoded protein: CASSRELTGTEAFF.

The chain is built from TRBV19 and TRBJ1-1; TRBD1 agrees at 7 bases. Germline loops: CDR1 LNHDA, CDR2 SQIVND (reference sequence). The CDR3 totals 14 residues. Losses at the gene ends were 5 bases for V and 1 base for J; bases not matched to a gene: 4. This CDR3 is CASSVGGGNTEAFF. The DNA of the CDR3 is TGTGCCAGTAGTGTAGGGGGCGGGAACACTGAAGCTTTCTTT.

The chain recombines TRBV29-1 with TRBJ2-1; D possibly corresponds to TRBD1 (8 bases). Between the trimmed V and J ends, which lost 3 bases and 12 bases, there was a span of 27 bases. The CDR3 has 16 residues. Germline V gene sequence: CDR1 SQVTM, CDR2 ANQGSEA. The CDR3 protein is CSVEYTGGGSTNRQFF. CDR3 bases: TGCAGCGTTGAGTATACAGGGGGGGGGTCGACAAATAGGCAGTTCTTC.

This clone was picked up one time. The rearrangement uses TRBV30 and TRBJ1-1; no clear D. The CDR3 runs 14 residues. The V end lost 4 bases, the J end lost 4 bases, and 16 bases lay between the germline ends. Germline V CDR1 and CDR2: GTSNPN, SVGIG (reference sequence). The CDR3 reads CAWTILPGSTEAFF. CDR3 bases: TGTGCCTGGACAATATTACCGGGGAGCACTGAAGCTTTCTTT.

The CDR3 DNA follows: TGTGCCAGCAGTGTTAAAAGGGGTCTCGCCTACGAGCAGTACTTC. This encodes CASSVKRGLAYEQYF. The V gene is TRBV6-1, the J gene TRBJ2-7, with TRBD1 as a possible D gene (5 bases). CDR1 is MNHNS, CDR2 SASEGT, per germline. V was trimmed by 4 bases and J by 2 bases, leaving 15 bases between them. This CDR3 has 15 amino acids.